A selection of T cell receptor beta chains follows, all from one sample in a study of blood T cell repertoires in COVID-19. Sequenced by immunoSEQ multiplex PCR; TCRdb stores in-frame clones only, minus some. This table holds under 50,000 clones, 65% to 90% found once. Sequences were obtained from peripheral blood. These receptors came from a human donor in a cohort sampled during active COVID-19. CDR3s include the opening cysteine and the closing phenylalanine or tryptophan. Fields, in order: J gene, D gene, clone size, V gene, CDR3 protein, CDR3 DNA. The D gene is left open where the match is weak. Clone size, where shown, is once, few, many, or a class for clones that have expanded.

TRBJ1-5 | TRBD1 | . | TRBV5-1 | CASSFSGQGNQPQHF | TGCGCCAGCAGCTTTTCGGGACAGGGAAATCAGCCCCAGCATTTT
TRBJ2-2 | TRBD2 | . | TRBV24-1 | CATSATGGWERNTGELFF | TGTGCCACCAGTGCCACCGGGGGGTGGGAGAGAAACACCGGGGAGCTGTTTTTT
TRBJ2-5 | TRBD1 | . | TRBV7-3 | CASSRGQAETQYF | TGTGCCAGCAGCAGGGGACAGGCCGAGACCCAGTACTTC
TRBJ1-2 | . | . | TRBV7-9 | CASSLAHSGAYGYTF | TGTGCCAGCAGCTTAGCGCATTCAGGGGCCTATGGCTACACCTTC
TRBJ1-6 | TRBD1 | . | TRBV4-2 | CASSLDRDNSPLHF | TGTGCCAGCAGCCTTGACAGGGATAATTCACCCCTCCACTTT
TRBJ2-1 | . | . | TRBV6-2/TRBV6-3 | CASSYSIPTRVYNEQFF | TGTGCCAGCAGTTACTCGATACCTACGAGGGTCTACAATGAGCAGTTCTTC
TRBJ1-1 | . | . | TRBV11-3 | CASSYRGNTEAFF | TGTGCCAGCAGCTATAGGGGGAACACTGAAGCTTTCTTT
TRBJ2-1 | TRBD1 | . | TRBV25-1 | CASSDPGQGSFF | TGTGCCAGCAGTGACCCGGGACAGGGGTCGTTCTTC
TRBJ2-7 | TRBD2 | . | TRBV20-1 | CSASHSGRTYEQYF | TGCAGTGCTAGTCACAGCGGGAGGACCTACGAGCAGTACTTC
TRBJ2-1 | TRBD2 | . | TRBV7-2 | CASSQGLAGARRNEQFF | TGTGCCAGCAGCCAAGGACTAGCGGGGGCCCGCCGGAATGAGCAGTTCTTC
TRBJ2-5 | . | . | TRBV3-1/TRBV3-2 | CASSQERTAGETQYF | TGTGCCAGCAGCCAAGAACGGACGGCGGGCGAGACCCAGTACTTC
TRBJ1-1 | . | . | TRBV7-2 | CASRTVTEAFF | TGTGCCAGCCGAACAGTCACTGAAGCTTTCTTT
TRBJ2-7 | . | . | TRBV18 | CASSPPTDYEQYF | TGTGCCAGCTCACCGCCGACAGACTACGAGCAGTACTTC
TRBJ2-1 | TRBD2 | once | TRBV7-2 | CASSLAGTSGNEQFF | TGTGCCAGCAGCTTAGCCGGGACTAGTGGGAATGAGCAGTTCTTC
TRBJ1-4 | . | . | TRBV28 | CACHSRSNEKLFF | TGTGCCTGCCACTCCCGTTCCAATGAAAAACTGTTTTTT
TRBJ1-5 | TRBD1 | . | TRBV9 | CASSVAGGSNQPQHF | TGTGCCAGCAGCGTAGCAGGGGGAAGCAATCAGCCCCAGCATTTT
TRBJ2-7 | TRBD2 | . | TRBV6-2/TRBV6-3 | CASSRTSGQNYEQYF | TGTGCCAGCAGCCGTACTAGCGGGCAGAACTACGAGCAGTACTTC
TRBJ2-5 | . | . | TRBV19 | CASSTGTLSETQYF | TGTGCCAGTAGTACCGGGACTCTTAGCGAGACCCAGTACTTC
TRBJ1-1 | . | . | TRBV5-1 | CASSPREGRGTEAFF | TGCGCCAGCAGCCCACGGGAGGGCCGGGGCACTGAAGCTTTCTTT
TRBJ2-1 | . | . | TRBV30 | CAWVRGNEQFF | TGTGCCTGGGTCCGGGGAAATGAGCAGTTCTTC
TRBJ2-7 | . | . | TRBV30 | CAWRARWGIAYEQYF | TGTGCCTGGAGGGCCAGATGGGGCATTGCCTACGAGCAGTACTTC
TRBJ1-1 | . | . | TRBV6-5 | CASSSLTVNTEAFF | TGTGCCAGCAGTTCCCTGACTGTGAACACTGAAGCTTTCTTT
TRBJ1-3 | . | few | TRBV5-1 | CASSLSGARWGNTIYF | TGCGCCAGCAGCTTATCGGGTGCTAGGTGGGGAAACACCATATATTTT
TRBJ1-2 | TRBD1 | . | TRBV27 | CASSPRSGTGDGYTF | TGTGCCAGCAGTCCTCGGTCCGGGACAGGAGATGGCTACACCTTC
TRBJ1-6 | TRBD1 | . | TRBV19 | CASSTTWDRGNSPLHF | TGTGCCAGTAGCACCACTTGGGACAGGGGTAATTCACCCCTCCACTTT
TRBJ1-3 | . | . | TRBV15 | CATSRYRQASSGNTIYF | TGTGCCACCAGCAGATATAGACAGGCGAGCTCTGGAAACACCATATATTTT
TRBJ1-1 | TRBD1 | few | TRBV19 | CASSNRDRLEAFF | TGTGCCAGTAGTAACCGGGACAGATTAGAAGCTTTCTTT
TRBJ1-1 | TRBD1 | once | TRBV3-1/TRBV3-2 | CASSPPGGLRRLEAFF | TGTGCCAGCAGCCCCCCAGGGGGGCTACGTCGCCTTGAAGCTTTCTTT
TRBJ2-5 | TRBD2 | . | TRBV3-1/TRBV3-2 | CVTGSGGSNQETQYF | TGTGTCACGGGTAGCGGGGGTTCAAATCAAGAGACCCAGTACTTC
TRBJ2-7 | . | . | TRBV9 | CASSSEGRGEQYF | TGTGCCAGCAGCTCGGAGGGAAGAGGCGAGCAGTACTTC
TRBJ2-3 | . | . | TRBV18 | CASSSQAGGSTDTQYF | TGTGCCAGCTCATCTCAAGCAGGGGGGAGCACAGATACGCAGTATTTT
TRBJ1-2 | TRBD1 | . | TRBV2 | CASSATRQGPGYTF | TGTGCCAGCAGCGCCACCCGACAGGGGCCTGGCTACACCTTC
TRBJ2-3 | TRBD2 | . | TRBV5-6 | CASSKRGGTDTQYF | TGTGCCAGCAGCAAGCGGGGAGGCACAGATACGCAGTATTTT
TRBJ1-1 | . | . | TRBV5-6 | CASSRRVGWEAFF | TGTGCCAGCAGCCGCCGGGTGGGTTGGGAAGCTTTCTTT
TRBJ1-2 | . | few | TRBV30 | CAWSVQEGVYGYTF | TGTGCCTGGAGTGTACAGGAAGGGGTTTATGGCTACACCTTC
TRBJ2-1 | TRBD2 | . | TRBV10-2 | CASRVSGGDYNEQFF | TGCGCCAGCAGGGTTAGCGGGGGGGATTACAATGAGCAGTTCTTC
TRBJ2-3 | . | . | TRBV5-1 | CASSPESDTQYF | TGCGCCAGCAGCCCAGAATCAGATACGCAGTATTTT
TRBJ2-5 | . | . | TRBV6-5 | CASTESLALSETQYF | TGTGCCAGCACCGAGAGTCTAGCATTAAGTGAGACCCAGTACTTC
TRBJ2-7 | TRBD1 | . | TRBV18 | CASSPPGTVRPLTYEQYF | TGTGCCAGCTCACCACCGGGGACAGTACGTCCCCTAACCTACGAGCAGTACTTC
TRBJ1-1 | . | . | TRBV12-3/TRBV12-4 | CASSQASREAFF | TGTGCCAGCAGTCAGGCGAGCAGGGAAGCTTTCTTT
TRBJ1-1 | . | . | TRBV19 | CASSREVTPNTEAFF | TGTGCCAGTAGTAGGGAGGTGACACCAAACACTGAAGCTTTCTTT
TRBJ2-1 | TRBD2 | . | TRBV18 | CASSPPVGGSSYNEQFF | TGTGCCAGCTCACCACCGGTCGGGGGGAGCTCCTACAATGAGCAGTTCTTC
TRBJ1-5 | . | . | TRBV6-1 | CASSEALQTSNQPQHF | TGTGCCAGCAGTGAAGCCTTACAGACAAGCAATCAGCCCCAGCATTTT
TRBJ2-1 | . | once | TRBV10-3 | CAISSGRTYNEQFF | TGTGCCATCAGTTCCGGGAGAACCTACAATGAGCAGTTCTTC
TRBJ1-5 | . | . | TRBV28 | CASSFGNNQPQHF | TGTGCCAGCAGTTTCGGTAACAATCAGCCCCAGCATTTT
TRBJ1-3 | . | . | TRBV10-3 | CAISPYLTNSGNTIYF | TGTGCCATCAGTCCCTACCTCACGAACTCTGGAAACACCATATATTTT
TRBJ2-7 | . | . | TRBV7-2 | CASSRRSRGSYEQYF | TGTGCCAGCAGCCGGAGGTCTAGGGGGTCCTACGAGCAGTACTTC
TRBJ1-6 | . | . | TRBV6-2/TRBV6-3 | CASSYMVGGIDSPLHF | TGTGCCAGCAGTTACATGGTCGGGGGGATCGATTCACCCCTCCACTTT
TRBJ1-2 | . | . | TRBV6-4 | CAGNFRGWYYGYTF | TGTGCCGGAAATTTCAGGGGTTGGTATTATGGCTACACCTTC
TRBJ2-3 | . | . | TRBV9 | CASSPDSMALYF | TGTGCCAGCAGCCCCGACAGTATGGCGCTGTATTTT